This TCR beta chain was recovered during a study of Ad26.COV2.S vaccination and SARS-CoV-2 variants. As for the study in general: The trial was COV1001 and the donor's arm was Ad26.COV2.S.

The V gene's germline CDR1 is SGHRS and CDR2 YFSETQ. With 5 bases removed from V and 6 bases from J, the gap between germline ends came to 13 bases. The CDR3 covers 13 residues. Study observations and caveats: Non-spike TCR breadth was similar in vaccine and placebo recipients.

Profiled with immunoSEQ multiplex PCR; TCRdb holds only in-frame clones, not every one. The data show approximately 400,000 clones, roughly 85% seen once. This clone has a single count. The antigen remains unidentified. As to treatment: about 20 received Ad26.COV2.S at low or high dose, single or two shots; a few received placebo; per-sample allocation not given. Each sample was drawn 63 days after the first injection (of vaccine or placebo). This sequence joins TRBV5-1 and TRBJ2-3; D call uncertain. The input for sequencing was peripheral blood, taken in a trial of Ad26.COV2.S vaccine versus placebo. The TCR was taken from a person aged 18 to 59 who received the Ad26.COV2.S COVID-19 vaccine or a placebo. The CDR3 DNA reads TGCGCCAGCAGTTTTGGGGTGAGGGATACGCAGTATTTT. This encodes CASSFGVRDTQYF.